This T cell receptor beta chain was sequenced during a study of T cell responses to AZD1222 COVID-19 vaccine. Broader study findings: Nearly half of the spike-specific TCRs reportedly recognize variant regions that carry no mutations.

Generated by immunoSEQ multiplex PCR, the TCRdb table keeps only in-frame clones and is missing some. The sample lists 95,000 to 100,000 clones, roughly nine tenths occurring once. V gave up 5 bases and J gave up 3 bases, with 16 bases separating them. Germline V gene lookup returns CDR1 SEHNR and CDR2 FQNEAQ (reference sequence). The CDR3 extends over 15 amino acids. This clone was seen once. Its specificity is not known. The source is an adult in good health. The sequencing used peripheral blood, collected on day 0 of AZD1222 vaccination. This sequence joins TRBV7-9 and TRBJ2-5; possibly TRBD1 for D (7 bases). The CDR3 is CASSQGGTAKETQYF. The CDR3 nucleotides read TGTGCCAGCAGCCAGGGCGGGACAGCGAAAGAGACCCAGTACTTC.